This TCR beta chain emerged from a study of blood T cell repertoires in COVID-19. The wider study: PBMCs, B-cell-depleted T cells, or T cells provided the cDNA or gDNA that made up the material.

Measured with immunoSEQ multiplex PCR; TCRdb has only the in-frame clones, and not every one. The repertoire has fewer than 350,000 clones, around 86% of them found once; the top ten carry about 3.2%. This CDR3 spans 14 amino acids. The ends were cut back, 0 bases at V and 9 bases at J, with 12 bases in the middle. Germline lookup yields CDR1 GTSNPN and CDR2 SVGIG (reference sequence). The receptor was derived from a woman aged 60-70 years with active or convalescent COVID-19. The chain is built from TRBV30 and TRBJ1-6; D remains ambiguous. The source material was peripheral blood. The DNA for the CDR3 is TGTGCCTGGAGTGTTGCTCTAGCGGCTTCACCCCTCCACTTT. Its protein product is CAWSVALAASPLHF.